Shown below are 11 T cell receptor beta chains from a single sample sequenced in a study of Tregs in tolerant kidney transplant recipients. Clones were read by immunoSEQ multiplex PCR, and TCRdb kept only the in-frame ones, dropping some. The sample has 90,000 to 150,000 clones, approximately 90% seen once; the top ten hold roughly 0.63%. The sequenced material came from CD4+ T cells from blood. The receptors originated from a human donor in good health.

V gene TRBV13 combines with J gene TRBJ2-1; 8 nucleotides line up with TRBD1. The CDR3 is 16 residues long. V gave up 6 bases and J gave up 0 bases; unmatched junction bases: 7. Germline CDR1 reads PRHDT; CDR2 reads FYEKMQ (reference sequence). CDR3 nucleotides: TGTGCCAGCAGACGACGGACAGGGAGCTCCTACAATGAGCAGTTCTTC. Its protein product is CASRRRTGSSYNEQFF.

A single count supports this clone. This chain connects TRBV6-5 to TRBJ1-5; 7 nucleotides align to TRBD1. Germline CDR1 and CDR2: MNHEY and SVGAGI. CDR3 length: 15 amino acids. After removal of 6 bases from V and 0 bases from J, the junction contained 5 bases not matched to a gene. CDR3 in amino acids: CASSSTGYSNQPQHF. CDR3 coding DNA: TGTGCCAGCAGCTCGACAGGGTATAGCAATCAGCCCCAGCATTTT.

The chain links TRBV5-4 to TRBJ2-1; D gene ambiguous. The CDR3 loop spans 13 amino acids. CDR1 and CDR2 from the germline V gene are SGHNT and YYREEE (reference sequence). Trimming stripped 0 bases from V and 7 bases from J, with 8 bases between. The CDR3 DNA follows: TGTGCCAGCAGCTTGGGCCCTATAAATGAGCAGTTCTTC. Translated: CASSLGPINEQFF. Full variable domain (rest looked up from reference TRBV5-4 and TRBJ2-1): ETGVTQSPTHLIKTRGQQVTLRCSSQSGHNTVSWYQQALGQGPQFIFQYYREEENGRGNFPPRFSGLQFPNYSSELNVNALELDDSALYLCASSLGPINEQFFGPGTRLTVL.

The chain has TRBV6-5 and TRBJ1-1; the match to TRBD1 covers 8 bases. The CDR3 has 15 amino acids. V lost 6 bases, J lost 6 bases, and 12 bases stayed unmatched. Germline V gives CDR1 MNHEY, CDR2 SVGAGI. For the CDR3, the DNA is TGTGCCAGCAGCCCCCGGACAGGGCGGCGGGCTGAAGCTTTCTTT. Translated: CASSPRTGRRAEAFF.

The rearrangement uses TRBV7-2 and TRBJ1-3, with 10 bases identical to TRBD1. V shed 5 bases and J 8 bases; nucleotides not matched to a gene: 12. Germline assignment: CDR1 SGHTA and CDR2 FQGNSA. This CDR3 has 16 amino acids. The CDR3 region has the DNA TGTGCCAGCAGCCCGTTTTCCGGGACAGGGGCGGACACCATATATTTT. This encodes CASSPFSGTGADTIYF.

This chain uses TRBV14 with TRBJ2-1; the match to TRBD2 covers 13 bases. The CDR3 runs 19 residues. The germline V gene encodes CDR1 SGHDN and CDR2 FVKESK. The J segment lost 0 bases and the V segment lost 4 bases, leaving 9 bases of the junction unmatched. The CDR3 sequence: CASSPGLAGALSSYNEQFF. The CDR3 region has the DNA TGTGCCAGCAGCCCTGGACTAGCGGGAGCCCTCAGCTCCTACAATGAGCAGTTCTTC. Full variable domain (outside the CDR3, taken from reference TRBV14 and TRBJ2-1): EAGVTQFPSHSVIEKGQTVTLRCDPISGHDNLYWYRRVMGKEIKFLLHFVKESKQDESGMPNNRFLAERTGGTYSTLKVQPAELEDSGVYFCASSPGLAGALSSYNEQFFGPGTRLTVL.

The genes are TRBV29-1 and TRBJ1-1; D gene uncertain. Per the germline V gene, CDR1 is SQVTM and CDR2 is ANQGSEA. The CDR3 spans 14 residues. V shed 5 bases and J shed 1 base, with 14 bases lying between them. The CDR3 protein is CSVYFEDGNTEAFF. In nucleotides, the CDR3 is TGCAGCGTTTACTTTGAGGACGGGAACACTGAAGCTTTCTTT.

The J gene is TRBJ1-2, the V gene TRBV30, with D perhaps matching TRBD1 (6 bases). The CDR3 covers 14 residues. Trimming removed 8 bases at V and 5 bases at J, with 21 bases between. CDR1 GTSNPN and CDR2 SVGIG come from the germline V gene (reference sequence). The CDR3 loop is CAVLTRGAGYGYTF. CDR3 nucleotide sequence: TGTGCCGTGCTGACCAGGGGTGCAGGATATGGCTACACCTTC.

CDR3: CASSLASSGVYNEQFF. The CDR3 nucleotides are TGCGCCAGCAGCTTGGCATCTAGCGGAGTATACAATGAGCAGTTCTTC. The chain combines TRBV5-1 with TRBJ2-1; TRBD2 matches 7 bases. The CDR3 consists of 16 residues. Germline assignment: CDR1 SGHRS and CDR2 YFSETQ. V lost 0 bases, J lost 4 bases, and 7 bases stayed unmatched.

V and J are TRBV9 and TRBJ1-2; D remains unclear. V lost 4 bases and J lost 0, with 10 bases in between. This CDR3 has 14 residues. Germline CDR1 and CDR2: SGDLS and YYNGEE. The CDR3 spells CASSPRSPNYGYTF. The CDR3 bases are TGTGCCAGCAGCCCTAGGAGCCCTAACTATGGCTACACCTTC. Full variable domain (rest looked up from reference TRBV9 and TRBJ1-2): DSGVTQTPKHLITATGQRVTLRCSPRSGDLSVYWYQQSLDQGLQFLIQYYNGEERAKGNILERFSAQQFPDLHSELNLSSLELGDSALYFCASSPRSPNYGYTFGSGTRLTVV.

The chain combines TRBV11-2 with TRBJ2-1; 7 bases agree with TRBD2. Germline V gene sequence: CDR1 SGHAT, CDR2 FQNNGV. This CDR3 comprises 11 residues. Germline trimming cut 1 base from V and 14 bases from J; bases unmatched to any gene: 2. For the CDR3, the DNA is TGTGCCAGCAGCTTAGGGACTAGTGAGTTCTTC. It encodes CASSLGTSEFF.